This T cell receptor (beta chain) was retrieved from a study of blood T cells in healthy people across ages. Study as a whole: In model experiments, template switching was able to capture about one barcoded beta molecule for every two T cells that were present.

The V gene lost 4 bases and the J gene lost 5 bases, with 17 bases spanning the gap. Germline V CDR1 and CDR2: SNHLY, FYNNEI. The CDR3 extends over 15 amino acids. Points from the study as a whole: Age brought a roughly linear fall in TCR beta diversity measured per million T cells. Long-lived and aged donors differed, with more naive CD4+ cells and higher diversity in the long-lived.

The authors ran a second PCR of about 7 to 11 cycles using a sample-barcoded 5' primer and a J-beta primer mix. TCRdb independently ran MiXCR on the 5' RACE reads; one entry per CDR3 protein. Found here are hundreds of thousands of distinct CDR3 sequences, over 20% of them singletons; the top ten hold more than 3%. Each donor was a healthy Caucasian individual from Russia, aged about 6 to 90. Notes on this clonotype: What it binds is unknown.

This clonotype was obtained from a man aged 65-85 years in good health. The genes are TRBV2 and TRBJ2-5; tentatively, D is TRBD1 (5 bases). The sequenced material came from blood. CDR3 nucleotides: TGTGCCAGCAGTGGGACCTCAGGGTCACGGGAGACCCAGTACTTC. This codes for CASSGTSGSRETQYF. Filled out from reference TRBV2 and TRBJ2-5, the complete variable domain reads EPEVTQTPSHQVTQMGQEVILRCVPISNHLYFYWYRQILGQKVEFLVSFYNNEISEKSEIFDDQFSVERPDGSNFTLKIRSTKLEDSAMYFCASSGTSGSRETQYFGPGTRLLVL.